The 26 T cell receptor beta chains presented below share a single source sample, sequenced in a study of T-cell reconstitution after alpha-beta-depleted transplantation in children. The library targeted TCRbeta and was prepared with unique molecular identifiers. MiXCR, run by TCRdb on the PCR reads, gives a single entry per CDR3 protein. The table includes 900,000 or so distinct CDR3 sequences, 15% to 20% detected once. The sequences come from PBMCs, mostly from graft donor cells, collected 360 days after TCRalphabeta/CD19-depleted stem cell transplant. These receptors originate from a male patient younger than 18 who had a stem cell transplant for acute lymphoblastic leukemia, so the T cells may come from the graft donor.

V usage is TRBV5-1 and J usage is TRBJ1-1, with D perhaps matching TRBD1 (5 bases). The CDR3 has 13 amino acids. The germline V gene has CDR1 SGHRS and CDR2 YFSETQ. Trimming took 4 bases from V and 3 from J, leaving 10 bases between them. The DNA of the CDR3 is TGCGCCAGCAGCCAGGGTGCCGACACTGAAGCTTTCTTT. It encodes CASSQGADTEAFF.

This clonotype was picked up a small number of times. V and J are TRBV20-1 and TRBJ2-7; 7 bases fit TRBD2. Germline V CDR1 and CDR2: DFQATT, SNEGSKA (reference sequence). The CDR3 is made up of 15 amino acids. V shed 6 bases, J shed 2 bases, and the junction held 13 bases outside the gene matches. The CDR3 is CSASLLGEGTYEQYF. DNA for the CDR3: TGCAGTGCCTCGCTCCTGGGGGAGGGAACCTACGAGCAGTACTTC.

The DNA of the CDR3 is TGTGCCAGCAGCTTGTACAGGGTTGAGACCCAGTACTTC. Translation: CASSLYRVETQYF. This chain joins TRBV5-4 and TRBJ2-5, with D tentatively TRBD1 (6 bases). This CDR3 comprises 13 residues. V lost 1 base and J 5 bases, leaving 9 bases between the germline ends. The germline CDR1 and CDR2 sequences are SGHNT and YYREEE (reference sequence).

This clonotype was found many times. V is TRBV7-8 and J is TRBJ1-4, with 10 bases that match TRBD1. Germline lookup yields CDR1 SGHVS and CDR2 FQNEAQ. The V gene end was trimmed by 4 bases and the J gene end by 7 bases; junction bases not matched to a gene: 6. This CDR3 comprises 15 residues. The CDR3 sequence: CASSWDRGGSEKLFF. The DNA of the CDR3 is TGTGCCAGCAGCTGGGACAGGGGAGGAAGTGAAAAACTGTTTTTT.

This clonotype was seen only a few times. V usage is TRBV5-1 and J usage is TRBJ2-6, with unresolved D. This CDR3 has 19 residues. Germline V gene sequence: CDR1 SGHRS, CDR2 YFSETQ. Deletions cut 3 bases from V and 0 bases from J, with 19 bases between. The CDR3 loop reads CASSSDSYWPPSGANVLTF. CDR3 DNA sequence: TGCGCCAGCAGCTCCGACTCCTACTGGCCACCCTCTGGGGCCAACGTCCTGACTTTC.

By frequency in the sample, this clonotype is medium-sized. The chain uses TRBV29-1 and TRBJ2-7; no clear D gene. The CDR3 runs 11 residues. Trimming removed 5 bases from V and 3 bases from J, with 8 bases in between. In germline, CDR1 is SQVTM, CDR2 ANQGSEA. The CDR3 here is CSVFDGYEQYF. CDR3 coding DNA: TGCAGCGTTTTTGATGGCTACGAGCAGTACTTC.

This chain links TRBV24-1 with TRBJ2-1; D is possibly TRBD2 (5 bases). The germline V gene encodes CDR1 KGHDR and CDR2 SFDVKD. The V end lost 2 bases, the J end lost 5 bases, and 6 bases lay between the germline ends. The CDR3 sequence is 13 residues long. This CDR3 is CATSDWRDNEQFF. The CDR3 nucleotides read TGTGCCACCAGTGATTGGCGGGACAATGAGCAGTTCTTC.

Many counts were recorded for this clonotype. The chain carries TRBV5-1 and TRBJ2-7; D remains ambiguous. This CDR3 region has 15 residues. Germline V lookup: CDR1 SGHRS, CDR2 YFSETQ. The germline V and J ends were trimmed by 1 base and 3 bases, with 14 bases remaining between them. The CDR3 coding sequence is TGCGCCAGCAGCTTGAGTACGCGGAACTACTACGAGCAGTACTTC. It specifies CASSLSTRNYYEQYF.

This clonotype was counted only a few times. The genes are TRBV7-9 and TRBJ2-7; D may be TRBD1 or TRBD2 (6 bases each). This CDR3 has 17 amino acids. Germline assignment: CDR1 SEHNR and CDR2 FQNEAQ (reference sequence). Trimming left V 1 base short and J 3 bases short, with 19 bases between. CDR3 amino acids: CASSLEGGPANLYEQYF. The DNA of the CDR3 is TGTGCCAGCAGCTTAGAGGGGGGCCCAGCGAACCTCTACGAGCAGTACTTC.

This clonotype was counted a few times. The gene calls are TRBV6-5 and TRBJ2-1; possible D gene TRBD1, 5 bases. The germline V and J ends were trimmed by 5 bases and 9 bases, with 11 bases remaining between them. Germline lookup yields CDR1 MNHEY and CDR2 SVGAGI. The CDR3 length is 12 residues. Written as DNA, the CDR3 is TGTGCCAGCAGTGGTGGACATCCTGAGCAGTTCTTC. Translating it yields CASSGGHPEQFF.

This clonotype was counted many times. The rearrangement uses TRBV29-1 and TRBJ1-1; unclear D gene. This CDR3 spans 13 amino acids. In germline, CDR1 is SQVTM, CDR2 ANQGSEA. DNA of the CDR3: TGCAGTACCAGCAGGCATCATCCCACTGAAGCTTTCTTT. This sequence encodes CSTSRHHPTEAFF.

This clonotype was detected a few times. The V gene is TRBV20-1, the J gene TRBJ1-3, with unresolved D. Between the trimmed V and J ends, which lost 3 bases and 0 bases, there was a span of 6 bases. Germline CDR1 is DFQATT and CDR2 is SNEGSKA (reference sequence). The CDR3 covers 13 residues. The CDR3 DNA is TGCAGTGCTAGTTCCATCTCTGGAAACACCATATATTTT. Its translation is CSASSISGNTIYF.

In its sample, this clonotype was seen a few times. The genes are TRBV7-3 and TRBJ2-3, with TRBD1 identical over 12 bases. The germline V gene has CDR1 SGHTA and CDR2 FQGTGA. The CDR3 extends over 18 amino acids. Trimming removed 4 bases from V and 4 bases from J; junction bases left unmatched: 12. The CDR3 loop is CASSWGTRGTGGADTQYF. The CDR3, as DNA: TGTGCCAGCAGCTGGGGCACACGCGGGACAGGGGGCGCAGATACGCAGTATTTT. Using reference TRBV7-3 and TRBJ2-3 for the parts outside the CDR3, the full variable domain is GAGVSQTPSNKVTEKGKYVELRCDPISGHTALYWYRQSLGQGPEFLIYFQGTGAADDSGLPNDRFFAVRPEGSVSTLKIQRTERGDSAVYLCASSWGTRGTGGADTQYFGPGTRLTVL.

The genes are TRBV3-1 and TRBJ1-5; D gene ambiguous. CDR3 length: 13 residues. In germline, CDR1 is LGHDT, CDR2 YNNKEL (reference sequence). V gave up 1 base and J gave up 7 bases, with 8 bases separating them. The CDR3 loop is CASSQAIKQPQHF. CDR3 coding DNA: TGTGCCAGCAGCCAAGCTATTAAACAGCCCCAGCATTTT. The full variable domain, rest sourced from reference TRBV3-1 and TRBJ1-5, is DTAVSQTPKYLVTQMGNDKSIKCEQNLGHDTMYWYKQDSKKFLKIMFSYNNKELIINETVPNRFSPKSPDKAHLNLHINSLELGDSAVYFCASSQAIKQPQHFGDGTRLSIL.

The chain uses TRBV7-9 and TRBJ1-1; D is unresolved. The CDR3 is made up of 17 amino acids. The V gene lost 1 base and the J gene lost 0 bases, with 15 bases spanning the gap. The germline V gene has CDR1 SEHNR and CDR2 FQNEAQ (reference sequence). Here the CDR3 reads CASSLGGDGTMNTEAFF. DNA of the CDR3: TGTGCCAGCAGCTTAGGGGGTGACGGAACCATGAACACTGAAGCTTTCTTT.

The genes are TRBV28 and TRBJ2-7; D is tentatively TRBD1 or TRBD2 (6 bases each). CDR1 and CDR2 (germline): MDHEN, SYDVKM. The CDR3 contains 14 residues. V lost 6 bases and J lost 5, with 17 bases in between. CDR3 sequence: CASRSQGRSNEQYF. The CDR3, as DNA: TGTGCCAGCAGAAGTCAGGGGAGGTCGAACGAGCAGTACTTC.

The J gene is TRBJ2-7, the V gene TRBV9; 7 positions match TRBD1. Trimming cost V 3 bases and J 0 bases; bases outside gene matches: 9. The CDR3 has 16 residues. Germline CDR1 is SGDLS and CDR2 is YYNGEE. The CDR3 loop is CASSAWDSWSSYEQYF. The CDR3 nucleotides read TGTGCCAGCAGCGCGTGGGACAGTTGGAGCTCCTACGAGCAGTACTTC.

The sample holds a few counts of this clonotype. The chain recombines TRBV28 with TRBJ2-5, with 7 bases matching TRBD1. CDR1 and CDR2 from the germline V gene are MDHEN and SYDVKM. The CDR3 has 18 amino acids. J lost 1 base, V lost 3 bases, and 14 bases had no gene match. CDR3 DNA sequence: TGTGCCAGCAGTTTCGACTTACACCGGACAGGACTCCAAGAGACCCAGTACTTC. Residues: CASSFDLHRTGLQETQYF.

This clonotype came up a few times. This CDR3 reads CASSLASWASGGHNEQFF. As DNA, the CDR3 is TGCGCCAGCAGCTTGGCCTCGTGGGCTAGCGGGGGACACAATGAGCAGTTCTTC. V is TRBV5-1 and J is TRBJ2-1; 10 nucleotides agree with TRBD2. The CDR3 runs 18 residues. Trimming cost V 0 bases and J 5 bases; bases outside gene matches: 11. Germline-derived CDR1 and CDR2 are SGHRS and YFSETQ.

This chain connects TRBV29-1 to TRBJ2-1; D uncertain. Germline values: CDR1 SQVTM, CDR2 ANQGSEA. The CDR3 has 16 amino acids. Between the trimmed V and J ends, which lost 2 bases and 6 bases, there was a span of 20 bases. The CDR3 DNA reads TGCAGCGTTGAACTTGGGGTTGGCGCCATTACCAATGAGCAGTTCTTC. The encoded protein is CSVELGVGAITNEQFF.

The rearrangement uses TRBV11-2 and TRBJ1-1, with TRBD1 identical over 9 bases. The CDR3 sequence is 21 residues long. From germline, CDR1 is SGHAT and CDR2 FQNNGV. J lost 3 bases, V lost 1 base, and 21 bases had no gene match. Here the CDR3 reads CASSLVAGTGNLRGVDTEAFF. The CDR3 DNA reads as TGTGCCAGCAGCTTAGTAGCTGGGACAGGGAACCTCCGTGGGGTCGACACTGAAGCTTTCTTT.

Ten or more counts support this clonotype. The chain employs TRBV9 and TRBJ2-1; D is unclear. Germline CDR1 is SGDLS and CDR2 is YYNGEE. V was clipped by 4 bases and J by 0 bases, with 11 bases between them. The CDR3 has 15 residues. The CDR3 spells CASSSEISSYNEQFF. The CDR3 nucleotides are TGTGCCAGCAGCTCAGAGATAAGCTCCTACAATGAGCAGTTCTTC.

This clonotype was detected ten times or more. This chain connects TRBV20-1 to TRBJ2-3, with 8 bases aligning to TRBD2. The germline gives CDR1 DFQATT, CDR2 SNEGSKA (reference sequence). Germline trimming cut 8 bases from V and 5 bases from J; bases unmatched to any gene: 6. This CDR3 is built from 12 residues. CDR3 protein: CSPGTRGDTQYF. The CDR3 DNA sequence: TGCAGTCCCGGGACTAGGGGAGATACGCAGTATTTT.

CDR3 nucleotide sequence: TGCGCCAGCAGCCGGCGCGGGGAGGTCCAAGAGACCCAGTACTTC. It yields the protein CASSRRGEVQETQYF. The chain links TRBV5-1 to TRBJ2-5; D possibly corresponds to TRBD2 (6 bases). The CDR3 length is 15 residues. Germline-derived CDR1 and CDR2 are SGHRS and YFSETQ. V lost 4 bases to trimming and J lost 1 base, with 14 bases between them.

The chain couples TRBV14 to TRBJ2-7; 11 bases fit TRBD2. The V and J ends lost 8 bases and 3 bases, in that order; junction bases with no gene match: 3. The CDR3 length is 13 residues. Germline CDR1 and CDR2: SGHDN and FVKESK. In nucleotides, the CDR3 is TGTGCCAGCCGACTAGCGGGGTTCTACGAGCAGTACTTC. It codes for CASRLAGFYEQYF.

This clonotype was seen more than once but under ten times. The chain uses TRBV12-3 or TRBV12-4 and TRBJ1-5; D perhaps matches TRBD1 (5 bases). The length of the CDR3 is 16 residues. V was pared by 3 bases and J by 1 base, with 13 bases between. The CDR3 spells CASSFRFRQSNQPQHF. The CDR3 DNA reads as TGTGCCAGCAGTTTTCGGTTTAGACAGAGCAATCAGCCCCAGCATTTT.